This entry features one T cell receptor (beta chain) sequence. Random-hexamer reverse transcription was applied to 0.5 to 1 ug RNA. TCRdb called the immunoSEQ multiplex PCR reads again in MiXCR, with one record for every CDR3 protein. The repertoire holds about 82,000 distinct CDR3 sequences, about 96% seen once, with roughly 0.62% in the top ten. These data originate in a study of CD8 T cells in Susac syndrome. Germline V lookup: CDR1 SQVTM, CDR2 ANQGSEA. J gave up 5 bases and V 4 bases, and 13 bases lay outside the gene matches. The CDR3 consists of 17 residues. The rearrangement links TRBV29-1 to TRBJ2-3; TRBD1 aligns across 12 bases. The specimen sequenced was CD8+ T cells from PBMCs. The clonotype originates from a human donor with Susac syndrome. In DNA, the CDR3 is TGCAGCGTTGCAAGGGGTGGGGGACAGGGGGCGCAAGATACGCAGTATTTT. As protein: CSVARGGGQGAQDTQYF.